The clone carrying this T cell receptor (beta chain) has a handful of counts. This specimen belongs to a study of early T cells in non-severe SARS-CoV-2 infection. The CDR3 is 14 amino acids. The germline V gene has CDR1 SEHNR and CDR2 FQNEAQ (reference sequence). The ends were cut back, 1 base at V and 2 bases at J, with 8 bases in the middle. Individual cDNA molecules carried attached unique molecular identifiers. TCRdb reanalysed the 5' RACE reads using MiXCR and keeps one entry per CDR3 protein. The sample includes nearly 95,000 distinct CDR3 sequences, approximately 15% of them seen just once. V gene TRBV7-9 combines with J gene TRBJ2-5, with a weak D call TRBD1 (5 bases). This specimen consisted of whole blood, obtained at baseline. The sequence derives from an adult who was a healthcare worker with PCR-confirmed SARS-CoV-2 infection or an uninfected control (not recorded which). The CDR3 nucleotides are TGTGCCAGCAGCTTAGGACAGCAGCAAGAGACCCAGTACTTC. Residues: CASSLGQQQETQYF.